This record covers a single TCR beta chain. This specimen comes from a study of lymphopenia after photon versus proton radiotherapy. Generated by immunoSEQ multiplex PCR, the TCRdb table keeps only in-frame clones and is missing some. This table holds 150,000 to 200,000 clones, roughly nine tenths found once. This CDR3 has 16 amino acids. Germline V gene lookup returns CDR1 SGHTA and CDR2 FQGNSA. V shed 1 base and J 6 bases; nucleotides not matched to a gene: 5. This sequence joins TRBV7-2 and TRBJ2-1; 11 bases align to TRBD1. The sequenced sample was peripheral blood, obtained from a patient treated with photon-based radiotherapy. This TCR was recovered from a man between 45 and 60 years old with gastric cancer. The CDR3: CASSLVGTGGINEQFF. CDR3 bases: TGTGCCAGCAGCTTAGTGGGGACAGGGGGAATCAATGAGCAGTTCTTC.